The 2 T cell receptor beta chains presented below share a single source sample, sequenced in a study of blood T cell repertoires in COVID-19. Measured with immunoSEQ multiplex PCR; TCRdb has only the in-frame clones, and not every one. Found here are 200,000 to 250,000 clones, roughly 85% of them singletons; the top ten hold 2.4%. Sequenced input: peripheral blood. Every receptor here comes from a woman in her 70s with COVID-19, enrolled during active disease.

This clone was observed a few times. The rearrangement uses TRBV18 and TRBJ2-7, with a tentative D call TRBD1 (6 bases). This CDR3 contains 15 residues. Germline CDR1 and CDR2: KGHSH and LQKENI. Trimming left V 2 bases short and J 1 base short, with 12 bases between. Here the CDR3 reads CASSPTGWDSYEQYF. CDR3 nucleotide sequence: TGTGCCAGCTCACCAACAGGGTGGGATTCCTACGAGCAGTACTTC. Complete variable domain (other parts from reference TRBV18 and TRBJ2-7): NAGVMQNPRHLVRRRGQEARLRCSPMKGHSHVYWYRQLPEEGLKFMVYLQKENIIDESGMPKERFSAEFPKEGPSILRIQQVVRGDSAAYFCASSPTGWDSYEQYFGPGTRLTVT.

The DNA for the CDR3 is TGTGCCAGTAGTATGTCCCTCGGGTCCTTCGTTGAGCATTTT. This gives the protein CASSMSLGSFVEHF. This chain links TRBV19 with TRBJ1-5; no definite D call. The germline V and J ends were trimmed by 3 bases and 14 bases, with 20 bases remaining between them. The germline CDR1 and CDR2 sequences are LNHDA and SQIVND (reference sequence). The CDR3 totals 14 residues.